This T cell receptor beta chain appears in the sequencing data of a study of blood T cell repertoires in COVID-19. Study context: Whether acute or convalescent, the COVID-19 samples came from the United States, Italy and Spain. PBMCs, B-cell-depleted T cells, or T cells were the source of the cDNA or gDNA that made up the material.

CDR1 is MNHEY and CDR2 is SMNVEV in the germline V gene (reference sequence). This CDR3 has 16 amino acids. V shed 4 bases, J shed 6 bases, and the junction held 13 bases outside the gene matches. In the original analysis: Nucleated cell counts were estimated from reference gene primer amplification. Here immunoSEQ multiplex PCR was the method, and the copy in TCRdb shows in-frame clones only, minus some. The V and J calls and clone size are taken from that table; D and trimming were inferred from the DNA. This table holds some 160,000 clones, about 90% found once. The rearrangement uses TRBV27 and TRBJ1-2; 8 positions match TRBD1. Specimen: peripheral blood. This TCR was sampled from a woman in her seventies with acute or convalescent COVID-19. CDR3 DNA: TGTGCCAGCAGTTCTGTCCGGACAGGGAAGGAGGATGGCTACACCTTC. Translating gives CASSSVRTGKEDGYTF.